This section outlines one T cell receptor (beta chain) sequence together with its context. The age range of participants was about 18 to 95 years, with residence in about 25 US areas. The sample comes from a study of blood T cell repertoires in COVID-19. Libraries were prepared by immunoSEQ multiplex PCR; TCRdb keeps only in-frame clonotypes and omits some of them. Altogether about 130,000 clones are present, around 73% being singletons, with the ten largest covering about 6%. V was cut by 4 bases and J by 3 bases, with 12 bases left in between. Germline V gene lookup returns CDR1 SGHTA and CDR2 FQGNSA. The CDR3 has 14 residues.

The sample consisted of PBMCs or T cells enriched from blood (not recorded which). The receptor's source is a woman in her 50s who had recovered from COVID-19. The chain couples TRBV7-2 to TRBJ1-2; D is possibly TRBD1 (5 bases). The CDR3 here is CASSSGQVDYGYTF. Written as DNA, the CDR3 is TGTGCCAGCAGCTCTGGACAAGTTGACTATGGCTACACCTTC.